This passage covers 6 T cell receptor beta chains from one sample sequenced in a study of blood T cell repertoires in COVID-19. Some clones are missing from TCRdb's copy, which holds only in-frame ones; the method was immunoSEQ multiplex PCR. The sample carries over 110,000 clones, about 87% recorded once. The sequencing input was PBMCs or T cells enriched from blood (not recorded which). These receptors came from a man over 45 in a cohort exposed to, infected with or recovered from COVID-19 (not recorded which).

The chain joins TRBV3-1 (or the pseudogene TRBV3-2) to TRBJ2-5, with 13 bases aligning to TRBD2. Germline loops: CDR1 LGHDT, CDR2 YNNKEL (reference sequence). The trim removed 8 bases at V and 5 bases at J, leaving 5 bases unmatched. This CDR3 comprises 14 residues. Here the CDR3 reads CASEGLAGIETQYF. For the CDR3, the DNA is TGTGCCAGCGAGGGACTAGCGGGGATCGAGACCCAGTACTTC.

This chain joins TRBV9 and TRBJ1-3, with 8 positions matching TRBD1. Germline assignment: CDR1 SGDLS and CDR2 YYNGEE. The CDR3 covers 18 residues. Trimming took 2 bases from V and 0 from J; bases not matched to a gene: 10. The CDR3 DNA follows: TGTGCCAGCAGCGTCGGCAGGGGGCCTGGTAGCTCTGGAAACACCATATATTTT. Amino acids: CASSVGRGPGSSGNTIYF. Combining the CDR3 with reference TRBV9 and TRBJ1-3 gives the whole variable domain DSGVTQTPKHLITATGQRVTLRCSPRSGDLSVYWYQQSLDQGLQFLIQYYNGEERAKGNILERFSAQQFPDLHSELNLSSLELGDSALYFCASSVGRGPGSSGNTIYFGEGSWLTVV.

This clone has a single count. The rearrangement uses TRBV2 and TRBJ2-7, with D possibly being TRBD1 (6 bases). The germline V gene encodes CDR1 SNHLY and CDR2 FYNNEI. The CDR3 extends over 16 amino acids. The germline V and J ends were trimmed by 1 base and 3 bases, with 16 bases remaining between them. In DNA form, the CDR3 reads TGTGCCAGCAGTGAAGGTAGAGGGGGTCGGAGCTACGAGCAGTACTTC. It is translated as CASSEGRGGRSYEQYF.

This chain connects TRBV2 to TRBJ2-7; a possible D gene is TRBD1 (5 bases). Deletions cut 4 bases from V and 3 bases from J, with 10 bases between. Germline lookup yields CDR1 SNHLY and CDR2 FYNNEI. There are 13 residues in the CDR3. CDR3 DNA: TGTGCCAGCAGTGCAGGGCCCAGCTACGAGCAGTACTTC. This codes for CASSAGPSYEQYF.

This clone has a single count. This chain links TRBV9 with TRBJ1-6; D is uncertain. With 7 bases removed from V and 8 bases from J, the gap between germline ends came to 13 bases. Germline V gene sequence: CDR1 SGDLS, CDR2 YYNGEE. The CDR3 covers 13 residues. The chain's CDR3 is CASSQVLDSPLHF. The CDR3 DNA follows: TGTGCCAGCTCGCAGGTATTGGATTCACCCCTCCACTTT.

This sequence joins TRBV5-5 and TRBJ1-5; D is perhaps TRBD1 (6 bases). This CDR3 region has 15 residues. The germline CDR1 and CDR2 sequences are SGHKS and YYEKEE (reference sequence). V was pared by 4 bases and J by 4 bases, with 15 bases between. The CDR3, as DNA: TGTGCCAGCAGCCTGTCCGGGACAACAAATCAGCCCCAGCATTTT. It encodes CASSLSGTTNQPQHF.